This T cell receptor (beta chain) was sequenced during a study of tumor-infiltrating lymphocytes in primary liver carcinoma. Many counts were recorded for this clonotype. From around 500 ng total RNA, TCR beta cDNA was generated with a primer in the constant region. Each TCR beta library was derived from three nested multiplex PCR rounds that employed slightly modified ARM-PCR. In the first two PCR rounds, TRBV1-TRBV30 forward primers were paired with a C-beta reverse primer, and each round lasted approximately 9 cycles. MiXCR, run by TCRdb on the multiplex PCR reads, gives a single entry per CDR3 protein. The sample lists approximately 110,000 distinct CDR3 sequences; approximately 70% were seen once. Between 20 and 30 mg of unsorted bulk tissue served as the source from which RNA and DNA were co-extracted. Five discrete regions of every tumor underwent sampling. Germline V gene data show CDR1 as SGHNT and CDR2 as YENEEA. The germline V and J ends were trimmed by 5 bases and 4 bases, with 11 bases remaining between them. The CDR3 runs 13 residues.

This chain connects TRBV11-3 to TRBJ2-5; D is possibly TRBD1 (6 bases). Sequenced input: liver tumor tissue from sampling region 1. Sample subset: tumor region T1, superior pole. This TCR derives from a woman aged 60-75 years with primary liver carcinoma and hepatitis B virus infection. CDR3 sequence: CASSPRGGETQYF. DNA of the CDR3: TGTGCCAGCAGCCCTCGAGGGGGAGAGACCCAGTACTTC.